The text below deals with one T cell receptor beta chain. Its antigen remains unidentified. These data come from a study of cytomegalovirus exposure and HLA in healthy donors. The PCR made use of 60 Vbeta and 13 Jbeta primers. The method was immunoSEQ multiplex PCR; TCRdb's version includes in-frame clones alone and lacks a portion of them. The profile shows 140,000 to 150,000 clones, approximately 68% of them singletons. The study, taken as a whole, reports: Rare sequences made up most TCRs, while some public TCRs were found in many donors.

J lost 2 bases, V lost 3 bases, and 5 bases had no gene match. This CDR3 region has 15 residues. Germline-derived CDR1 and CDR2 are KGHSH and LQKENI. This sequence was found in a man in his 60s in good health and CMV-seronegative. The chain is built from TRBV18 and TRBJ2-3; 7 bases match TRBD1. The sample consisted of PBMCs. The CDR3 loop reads CASSPPGQSTDTQYF. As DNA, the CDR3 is TGTGCCAGCTCACCCCCGGGACAGTCCACAGATACGCAGTATTTT.